The T cell receptor beta chain under discussion was sequenced for a study of shared clonotypes between healthy human individuals. Study-level information: CD8 memory received one plate per donor, CD8 naive two, CD4 memory three and CD4 naive three.

Replicate sorted-subset PCRs were loaded with around 0.2 ug DNA, 29,000 or so T cell genomes. The data were produced by immunoSEQ multiplex PCR, yet TCRdb's version contains in-frame clones alone and is incomplete. Here the sample spans some 1.5 million clones, around 97% being singletons. Regarding the study as a whole: When naive CD4 clonotypes were compared across a few donors, approximately 5% were shared.

To note about this clone: The antigen is undetermined.

The receptor comes from a man aged 25-45 years in good health. The material sequenced was naive CD4+ T cells sorted from blood. The subset was: CD45RA+ positively selected.

The CDR3 bases are TGTGCCAGCAGCCGTTTGGGGACTACCCAGCTGTTTTTT. It is translated as CASSRLGTTQLFF. The rearrangement uses TRBV7-2 and TRBJ2-2; 7 nucleotides line up with TRBD2. The CDR3 has 13 residues. With 5 bases clipped from V and 12 bases from J, the junction kept 9 bases outside the gene matches. Germline CDR1 reads SGHTA; CDR2 reads FQGNSA.